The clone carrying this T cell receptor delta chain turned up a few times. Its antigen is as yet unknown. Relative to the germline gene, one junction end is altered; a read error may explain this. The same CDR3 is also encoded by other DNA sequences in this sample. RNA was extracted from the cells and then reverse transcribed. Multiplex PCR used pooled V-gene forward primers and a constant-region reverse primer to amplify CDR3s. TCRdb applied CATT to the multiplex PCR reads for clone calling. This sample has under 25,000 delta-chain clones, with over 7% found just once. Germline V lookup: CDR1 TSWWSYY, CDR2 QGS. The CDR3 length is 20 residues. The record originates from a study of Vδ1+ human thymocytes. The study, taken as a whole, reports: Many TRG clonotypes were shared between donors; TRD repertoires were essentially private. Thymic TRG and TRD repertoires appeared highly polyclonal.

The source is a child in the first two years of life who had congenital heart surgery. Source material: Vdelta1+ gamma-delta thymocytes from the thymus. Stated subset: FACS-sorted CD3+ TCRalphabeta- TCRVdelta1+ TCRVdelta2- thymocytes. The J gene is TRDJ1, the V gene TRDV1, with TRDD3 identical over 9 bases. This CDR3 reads CALGEALYEPGGFYTDKLIF. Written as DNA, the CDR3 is TGTGCTCTTGGGGAAGCCCTTTACGAACCTGGGGGATTCTACACCGATAAACTCATTTTT.